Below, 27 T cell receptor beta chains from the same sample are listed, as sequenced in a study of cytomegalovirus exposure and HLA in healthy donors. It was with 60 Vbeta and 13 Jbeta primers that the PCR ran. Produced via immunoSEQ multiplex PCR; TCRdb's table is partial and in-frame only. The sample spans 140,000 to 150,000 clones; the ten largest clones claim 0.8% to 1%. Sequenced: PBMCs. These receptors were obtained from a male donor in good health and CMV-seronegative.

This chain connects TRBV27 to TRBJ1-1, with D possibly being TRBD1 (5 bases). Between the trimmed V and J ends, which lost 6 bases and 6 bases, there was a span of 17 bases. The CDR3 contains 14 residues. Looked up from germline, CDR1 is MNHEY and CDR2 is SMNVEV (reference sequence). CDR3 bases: TGTGCCAGCAGCGCCTTCAGGGATGGCGCTGAAGCTTTCTTT. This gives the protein CASSAFRDGAEAFF.

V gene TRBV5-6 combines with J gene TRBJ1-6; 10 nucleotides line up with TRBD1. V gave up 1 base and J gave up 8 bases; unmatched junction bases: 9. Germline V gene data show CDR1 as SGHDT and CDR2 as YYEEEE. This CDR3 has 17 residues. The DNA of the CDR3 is TGTGCCAGCAGCTTGACATTGGGGACAGGGGACTATTCACCCCTCCACTTT. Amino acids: CASSLTLGTGDYSPLHF. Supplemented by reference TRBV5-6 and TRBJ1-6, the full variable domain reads DAGVTQSPTHLIKTRGQQVTLRCSPKSGHDTVSWYQQALGQGPQFIFQYYEEEERQRGNFPDRFSGHQFPNYSSELNVNALLLGDSALYLCASSLTLGTGDYSPLHFGNGTRLTVT.

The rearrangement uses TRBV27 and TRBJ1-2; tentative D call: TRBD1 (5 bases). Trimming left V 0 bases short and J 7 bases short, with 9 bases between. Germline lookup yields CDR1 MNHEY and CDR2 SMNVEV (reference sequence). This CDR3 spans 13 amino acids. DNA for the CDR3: TGTGCCAGCAGTTTATCAGGGGCGATTGGCTACACCTTC. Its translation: CASSLSGAIGYTF.

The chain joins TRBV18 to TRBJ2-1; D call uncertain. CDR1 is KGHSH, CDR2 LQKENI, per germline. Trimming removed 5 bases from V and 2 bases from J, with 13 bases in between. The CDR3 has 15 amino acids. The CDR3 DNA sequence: TGTGCCAGCTCAGTGAGCCAACCGCCCTACAATGAGCAGTTCTTC. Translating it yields CASSVSQPPYNEQFF. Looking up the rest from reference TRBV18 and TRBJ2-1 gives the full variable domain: NAGVMQNPRHLVRRRGQEARLRCSPMKGHSHVYWYRQLPEEGLKFMVYLQKENIIDESGMPKERFSAEFPKEGPSILRIQQVVRGDSAAYFCASSVSQPPYNEQFFGPGTRLTVL.

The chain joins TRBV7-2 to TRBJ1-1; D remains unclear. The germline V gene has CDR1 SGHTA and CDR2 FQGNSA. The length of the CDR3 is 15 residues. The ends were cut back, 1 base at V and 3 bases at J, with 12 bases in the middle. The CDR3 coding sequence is TGTGCCAGCAGCTTAGTCGGGGTAGGCGACACTGAAGCTTTCTTT. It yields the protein CASSLVGVGDTEAFF.

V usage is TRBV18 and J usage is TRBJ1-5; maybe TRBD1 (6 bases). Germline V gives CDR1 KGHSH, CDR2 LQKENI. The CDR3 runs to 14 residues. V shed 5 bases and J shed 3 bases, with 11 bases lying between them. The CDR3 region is CASSTRGHNQPQHF. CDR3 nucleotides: TGTGCCAGCTCAACACGGGGACACAATCAGCCCCAGCATTTT.

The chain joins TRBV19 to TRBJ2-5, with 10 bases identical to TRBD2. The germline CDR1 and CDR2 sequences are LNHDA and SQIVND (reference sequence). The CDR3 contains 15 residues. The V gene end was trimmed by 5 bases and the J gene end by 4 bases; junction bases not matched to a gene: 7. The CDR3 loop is CASSATSGRGETQYF. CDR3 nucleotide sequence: TGTGCCAGTAGTGCCACCAGCGGGAGGGGAGAGACCCAGTACTTC.

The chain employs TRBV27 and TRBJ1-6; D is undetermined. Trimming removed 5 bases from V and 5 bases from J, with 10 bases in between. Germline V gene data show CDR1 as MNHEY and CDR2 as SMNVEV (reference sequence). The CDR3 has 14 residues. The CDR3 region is CASSALVDNSPLHF. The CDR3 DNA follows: TGTGCCAGCAGTGCACTAGTAGATAATTCACCCCTCCACTTT.

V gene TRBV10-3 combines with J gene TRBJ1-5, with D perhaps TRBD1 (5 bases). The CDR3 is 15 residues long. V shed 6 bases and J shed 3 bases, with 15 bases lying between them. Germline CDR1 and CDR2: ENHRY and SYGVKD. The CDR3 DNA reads TGTGCCATCAGGTCGAGTGGAGGGGCCAATCAGCCCCAGCATTTT. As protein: CAIRSSGGANQPQHF.

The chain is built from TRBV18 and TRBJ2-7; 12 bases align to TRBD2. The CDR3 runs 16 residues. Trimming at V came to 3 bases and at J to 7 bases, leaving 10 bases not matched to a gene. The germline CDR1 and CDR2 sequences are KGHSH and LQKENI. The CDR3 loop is CASSPQGLAGSLEQYF. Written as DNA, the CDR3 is TGTGCCAGCTCACCCCAAGGACTAGCGGGGTCATTAGAGCAGTACTTC.

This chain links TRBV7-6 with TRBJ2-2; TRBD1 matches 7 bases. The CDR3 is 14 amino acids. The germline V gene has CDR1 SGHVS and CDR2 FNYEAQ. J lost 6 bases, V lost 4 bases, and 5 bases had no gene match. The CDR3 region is CASSSRQGAGELFF. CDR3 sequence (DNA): TGTGCCAGCAGCTCCCGACAGGGTGCCGGGGAGCTGTTTTTT. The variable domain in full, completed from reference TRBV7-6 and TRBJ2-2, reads GAGVSQSPRYKVTKRGQDVALRCDPISGHVSLYWYRQALGQGPEFLTYFNYEAQQDKSGLPNDRFSAERPEGSISTLTIQRTEQRDSAMYRCASSSRQGAGELFFGEGSRLTVL.

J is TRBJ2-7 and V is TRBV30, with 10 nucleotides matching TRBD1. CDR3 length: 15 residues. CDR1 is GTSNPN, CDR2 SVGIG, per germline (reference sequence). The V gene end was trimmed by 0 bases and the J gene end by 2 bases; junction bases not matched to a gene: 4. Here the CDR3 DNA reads TGTGCCTGGAGTGTTGACAGGGGGCCTACCTACGAGCAGTACTTC. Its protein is CAWSVDRGPTYEQYF.

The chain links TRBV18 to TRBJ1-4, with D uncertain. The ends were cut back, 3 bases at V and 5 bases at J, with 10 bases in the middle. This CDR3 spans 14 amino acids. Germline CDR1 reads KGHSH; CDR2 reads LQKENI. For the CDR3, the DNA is TGTGCCAGCTCACCTCTTGACTCAAATGAAAAACTGTTTTTT. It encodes CASSPLDSNEKLFF.

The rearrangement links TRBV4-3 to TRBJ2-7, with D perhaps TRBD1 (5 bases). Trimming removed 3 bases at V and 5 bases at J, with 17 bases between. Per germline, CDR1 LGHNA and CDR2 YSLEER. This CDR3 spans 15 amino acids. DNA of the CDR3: TGCGCCAGCAGCCAGCAAGTGGGGCCTTGGGACGAGCAGTACTTC. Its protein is CASSQQVGPWDEQYF.

In nucleotides, the CDR3 is TGTGCCAGCACCCCTTTCGGACTAGCGGAGACCCAGTACTTC. Protein sequence: CASTPFGLAETQYF. This sequence joins TRBV28 and TRBJ2-5; 9 bases fit TRBD2. The germline V gene has CDR1 MDHEN and CDR2 SYDVKM. CDR3 length: 14 residues. V lost 7 bases and J lost 5; bases outside the gene matches: 8. The variable domain in full, with the rest retrieved from reference TRBV28 and TRBJ2-5, is DVKVTQSSRYLVKRTGEKVFLECVQDMDHENMFWYRQDPGLGLRLIYFSYDVKMKEKGDIPEGYSVSREKKERFSLILESASTNQTSMYLCASTPFGLAETQYFGPGTRLLVL.

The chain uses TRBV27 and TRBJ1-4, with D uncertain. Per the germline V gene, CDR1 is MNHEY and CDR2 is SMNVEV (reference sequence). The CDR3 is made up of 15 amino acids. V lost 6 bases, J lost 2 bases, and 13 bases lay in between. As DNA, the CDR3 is TGTGCCAGCAGGATTGCGCATTCCACTAATGAAAAACTGTTTTTT. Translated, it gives CASRIAHSTNEKLFF.

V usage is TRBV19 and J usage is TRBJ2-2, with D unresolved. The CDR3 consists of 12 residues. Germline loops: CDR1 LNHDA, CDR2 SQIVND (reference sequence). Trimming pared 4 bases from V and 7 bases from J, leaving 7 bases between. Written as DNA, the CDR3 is TGTGCCAGTAGTACCCGAGGCGGGGAGCTGTTTTTT. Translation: CASSTRGGELFF.

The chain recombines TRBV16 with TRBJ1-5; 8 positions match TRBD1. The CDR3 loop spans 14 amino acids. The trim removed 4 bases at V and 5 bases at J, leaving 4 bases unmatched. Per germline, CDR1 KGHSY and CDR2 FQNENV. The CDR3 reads CASSPDRGDQPQHF. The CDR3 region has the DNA TGTGCCAGCAGCCCTGACAGGGGTGATCAGCCCCAGCATTTT.

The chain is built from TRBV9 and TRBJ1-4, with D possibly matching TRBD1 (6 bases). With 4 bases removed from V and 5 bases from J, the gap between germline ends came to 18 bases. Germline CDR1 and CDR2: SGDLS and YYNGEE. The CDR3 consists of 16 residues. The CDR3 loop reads CASSPRPTGPNEKLFF. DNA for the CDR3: TGTGCCAGCAGCCCCAGACCTACAGGGCCGAATGAAAAACTGTTTTTT. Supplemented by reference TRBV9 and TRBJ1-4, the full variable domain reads DSGVTQTPKHLITATGQRVTLRCSPRSGDLSVYWYQQSLDQGLQFLIQYYNGEERAKGNILERFSAQQFPDLHSELNLSSLELGDSALYFCASSPRPTGPNEKLFFGSGTQLSVL.

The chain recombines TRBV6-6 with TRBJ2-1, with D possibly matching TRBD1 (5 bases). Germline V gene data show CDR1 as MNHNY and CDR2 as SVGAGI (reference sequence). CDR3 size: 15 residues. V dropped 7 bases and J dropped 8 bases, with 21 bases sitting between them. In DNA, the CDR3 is TGTGCCAGCACCCCCACCAAGGGGAAGGGTCATGAGCAGTTCTTC. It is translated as CASTPTKGKGHEQFF.

CDR3: CASSGQDRALTGELFF. The DNA of the CDR3 is TGTGCCAGCAGTGGACAGGACAGGGCATTGACCGGGGAGCTGTTTTTT. The V and J genes are TRBV25-1 and TRBJ2-2; 8 nucleotides align to TRBD1. The CDR3 sequence is 16 residues long. CDR1 and CDR2 (germline): MGHDK, SYGVNS. Trimming cost V 4 bases and J 5 bases; bases outside gene matches: 9.

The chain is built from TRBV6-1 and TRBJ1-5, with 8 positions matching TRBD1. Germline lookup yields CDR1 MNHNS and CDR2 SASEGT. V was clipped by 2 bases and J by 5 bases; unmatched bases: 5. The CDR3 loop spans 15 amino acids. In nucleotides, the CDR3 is TGTGCCAGCAGTGAACGGGACAGGCTATATCAGCCCCAGCATTTT. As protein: CASSERDRLYQPQHF.

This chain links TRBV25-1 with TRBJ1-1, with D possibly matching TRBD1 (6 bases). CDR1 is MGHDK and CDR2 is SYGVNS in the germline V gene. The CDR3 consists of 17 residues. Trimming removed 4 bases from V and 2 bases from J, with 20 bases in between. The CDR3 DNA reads TGTGCCAGCAGTGGTAGAGGGGGTGGGCTTTATAACACTGAAGCTTTCTTT. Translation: CASSGRGGGLYNTEAFF.

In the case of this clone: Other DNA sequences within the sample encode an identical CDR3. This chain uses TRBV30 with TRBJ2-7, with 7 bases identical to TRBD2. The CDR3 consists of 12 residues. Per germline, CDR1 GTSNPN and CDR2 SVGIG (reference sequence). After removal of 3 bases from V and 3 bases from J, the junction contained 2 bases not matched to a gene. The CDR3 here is CAWRSGGYEQYF. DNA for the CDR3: TGTGCCTGGAGGTCGGGGGGCTACGAGCAGTACTTC. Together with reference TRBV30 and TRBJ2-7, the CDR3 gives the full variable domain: SQTIHQWPATLVQPVGSPLSLECTVEGTSNPNLYWYRQAAGRGLQLLFYSVGIGQISSEVPQNLSASRPQDRQFILSSKKLLLSDSGFYLCAWRSGGYEQYFGPGTRLTVT.

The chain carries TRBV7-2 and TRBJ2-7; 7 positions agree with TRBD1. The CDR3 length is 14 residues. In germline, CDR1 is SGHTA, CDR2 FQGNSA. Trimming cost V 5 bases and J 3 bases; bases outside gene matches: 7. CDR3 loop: CASSTLTGRYEQYF. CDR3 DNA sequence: TGTGCCAGCAGCACCCTGACAGGGCGCTACGAGCAGTACTTC.

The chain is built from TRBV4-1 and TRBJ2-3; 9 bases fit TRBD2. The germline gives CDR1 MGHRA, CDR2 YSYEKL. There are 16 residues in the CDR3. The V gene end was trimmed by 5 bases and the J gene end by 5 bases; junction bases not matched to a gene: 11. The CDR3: CASSGGPSGVVDTQYF. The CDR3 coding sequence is TGCGCCAGCAGCGGAGGCCCTAGCGGGGTGGTAGATACGCAGTATTTT.

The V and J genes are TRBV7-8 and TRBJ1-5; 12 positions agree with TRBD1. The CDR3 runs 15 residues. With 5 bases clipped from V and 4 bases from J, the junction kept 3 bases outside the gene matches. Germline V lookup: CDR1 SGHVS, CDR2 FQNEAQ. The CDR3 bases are TGTGCCAGCAGCCGGGACAGGGGGCTGAATCAGCCCCAGCATTTT. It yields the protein CASSRDRGLNQPQHF.